The T cell receptor (beta chain) described here comes from a study of cytomegalovirus exposure and HLA in healthy donors. About the research overall: Inside one of the first data releases sat some 93 million unique TCRs taken from HLA-typed donors. Whole-study results and caveats: Whilst most TCR sequences proved rare, a subset of public TCRs occurred across many donors.

The germline gives CDR1 MDHEN, CDR2 SYDVKM. This CDR3 has 15 residues. With 6 bases removed from V and 3 bases from J, the gap between germline ends came to 15 bases. The PCR ran on 60 Vbeta and 13 Jbeta primers. Under the authors' procedure: As a later analysis found, there were 82 million or so unique TCR beta chains, of which some 10 million were shared. TCRdb's copy holds only in-frame clones and misses some; the assay was immunoSEQ multiplex PCR. V, J and clone size are those of that table, while D and trimming were read from the DNA. The repertoire holds fewer than 150,000 clones, with 65% to 85% as singletons. As regards this clone: The antigen is unknown.

The chain uses TRBV28 and TRBJ1-5, with D perhaps TRBD1 (6 bases). The clonotype comes from a man in his fifties in good health and CMV-seronegative. Material for sequencing was PBMCs. CDR3 residues: CASRPLQGFNQPQHF. The CDR3 DNA reads TGTGCCAGCAGGCCACTACAGGGATTCAATCAGCCCCAGCATTTT.